The source of this TCR beta chain is a study of T cell repertoires in cytomegalovirus infection (dated by TCRdb to the late 2010s). Notes on the research overall: Donor HLA type was relevant to the analysis, because carriage of CMV infection together with the matching HLA type was indicated by public TCR beta signatures. Results and caveats for the whole study, not just this receptor: The ex vivo response was dominated by HLA-C-restricted CMV-specific TCR beta clonotypes, which also provided the single most frequent clonotype in two of eight donors. In both this cohort and an independent roughly 350-donor cohort, the cumulative frequency of public TCR beta family members distinguished carriers of CMV infection plus the relevant HLA type.

The CDR3 sequence holds 14 residues, the cysteine and phenylalanine included. Of the read, only the CDR3 DNA is kept; its 42 bases are in frame from base 1. The germline ends are 9 bases apart after V is trimmed by 6 bases and J by 0 bases. Looking up the germline V gene (reference sequence) yields CDR1 DFQATT and CDR2 SNEGSKA. Sequencing was carried out with an Illumina HiSeq 1500. TCRdb passed the public sequencing reads through fastp at Q25 and MiXCR, retaining productive beta sequences. Rows with one shared CDR3 protein collapse into an entry with the most common genes and DNA. For this sample the table gives around 310,000 distinct CDR3 sequences, of which about a sixth were detected only once. Together, the top ten hold about 11% of the sample. Note on this clonotype: This clone's antigen is unknown. It has no much larger one-base neighbor in the sample; base qualities were not kept.

Recombination linked TRBV20-1 to TRBJ1-6; confidence is insufficient to name the D gene. The sequence came from a human donor in good health (CMV status not recorded). Some clones in this sample may be carry-over from other donors' samples. Material: PBMCs. Here is the DNA: TGCAGTGCGCACAGCTACTCCTATAATTCACCCCTCCACTTT. Translated, this is CSAHSYSYNSPLHF.